This T cell receptor (beta chain) was recovered during a study of shared clonotypes between healthy human individuals. Findings of the study overall: Naive subsets tended to show greater estimated richness than memory subsets.

Profiled with immunoSEQ multiplex PCR; TCRdb holds only in-frame clones, not every one. The data show approximately 530,000 clones, more than 95% seen once. For this clone: No antigen is known for it.

Germline lookup yields CDR1 KGHSH and CDR2 LQKENI. Losses at the gene ends were 5 bases for V and 3 bases for J; bases not matched to a gene: 3. This CDR3 is built from 13 residues. Investigators divided CD4+ cells into CD45RA+ naive and CD45RA-negative memory subsets. This chain uses TRBV18 with TRBJ1-1, with TRBD1 identical over 7 bases. The TCR originated in a woman in her twenties or thirties in good health. The sample was naive CD4+ T cells sorted from blood. Subset: CD45RA+ positively selected. CDR3: CASSVQGYTEAFF. CDR3 DNA sequence: TGTGCCAGCTCAGTACAGGGGTACACTGAAGCTTTCTTT.